In this sample, the clone carrying this T cell receptor beta chain turned up many times. TCRdb re-clonotyped the PCR reads via MiXCR. The sample lists about 15,000 clones; 23% were seen once. The data belong to a study of metastatic and nonmetastatic thyroid tumors. There were no patients who had received any treatment before thyroid surgery. The source material was tumor tissue. The sequence came from a female donor with papillary thyroid cancer or a benign thyroid nodule (not recorded which). Some clones in this sample may be carry-over from other donors' samples.

CDR3 loop: CASSLSVEVGNQPQHF. The CDR3 DNA sequence: TGTGCCAGCAGTTTATCTGTGGAGGTGGGGAATCAGCCCCAGCATTTT. The chain employs TRBV12-3 or TRBV12-4 and TRBJ1-5; D gene uncertain. Between the trimmed V and J ends, which lost 2 bases and 4 bases, there was a span of 15 bases. The CDR3 loop spans 16 amino acids.